Listed here are 8 T cell receptor beta chains from one sample, sequenced in a study of beta chain features in type 1 diabetes. The isolated RNA, all of it, was reverse transcribed, so expressed TCRB transcripts were what got sequenced. Clones were read by immunoSEQ multiplex PCR, and TCRdb kept only the in-frame ones, dropping some. Here the sample spans 250,000 or so clones, about 63% being singletons. Sequencing input: naive CD4+ T cells from blood. Source of these receptors: a man aged 30 to 45 in good health.

The chain recombines TRBV7-2 with TRBJ1-5; D remains ambiguous. Deletions cut 5 bases from V and 1 base from J, with 12 bases between. The CDR3 has 15 amino acids. CDR1 and CDR2 (germline): SGHTA, FQGNSA. The CDR3 spells CASSTGLASNQPQHF. CDR3 DNA: TGTGCCAGCAGCACCGGGCTGGCCAGCAATCAGCCCCAGCATTTT.

This chain links TRBV25-1 with TRBJ2-1, with TRBD2 as a possible D gene (5 bases). Per germline, CDR1 MGHDK and CDR2 SYGVNS. The CDR3 spans 15 residues. Between the trimmed V and J ends, which lost 5 bases and 4 bases, there was a span of 15 bases. The CDR3 reads CASSLSAGWYNEQFF. As DNA, the CDR3 is TGTGCCAGCAGTCTGTCGGCGGGTTGGTACAATGAGCAGTTCTTC.

V gene TRBV4-3 combines with J gene TRBJ1-1; D possibly corresponds to TRBD1 (5 bases). The CDR3 has 14 amino acids. V gave up 3 bases and J gave up 3 bases, with 11 bases separating them. CDR1 and CDR2 from the germline V gene are LGHNA and YSLEER. In DNA, the CDR3 is TGCGCCAGCAGCCAGGGGGTAGGGGACACTGAAGCTTTCTTT. This codes for CASSQGVGDTEAFF.

The chain uses TRBV30 and TRBJ1-4; perhaps TRBD1 as D (6 bases). This CDR3 is built from 13 residues. Trimming removed 8 bases from V and 8 bases from J, with 18 bases in between. Germline V gene sequence: CDR1 GTSNPN, CDR2 SVGIG (reference sequence). CDR3 in DNA: TGTGCCGGAGGGGGAACTTTAAGGGAAAAACTGTTTTTT. It yields the protein CAGGGTLREKLFF.

The V call is TRBV11-2, the J call TRBJ2-4, with D maybe TRBD2 (5 bases). CDR1 and CDR2 from the germline V gene are SGHAT and FQNNGV. V shed 5 bases and J shed 8 bases, with 13 bases lying between them. The length of the CDR3 is 13 residues. CDR3 bases: TGTGCCAGCAGCCGGGGTGAGGTGGACATTCAGTACTTC. Protein product: CASSRGEVDIQYF.

The rearrangement links TRBV28 to TRBJ2-7; D may correspond to TRBD1 or TRBD2 (5 bases each). CDR3 size: 15 residues. Trimming stripped 5 bases from V and 1 base from J, with 15 bases between. Per the germline V gene, CDR1 is MDHEN and CDR2 is SYDVKM. The CDR3 spells CASSAPGTASYEQYF. The CDR3 nucleotides are TGTGCCAGCAGTGCCCCCGGGACGGCTTCCTACGAGCAGTACTTC.

The rearrangement links TRBV29-1 to TRBJ2-5; D is perhaps TRBD1 or TRBD2 (5 bases each). This CDR3 has 15 amino acids. Germline V gene lookup returns CDR1 SQVTM and CDR2 ANQGSEA. V was trimmed by 7 bases and J by 5 bases, leaving 23 bases between them. This CDR3 is CSAAGTLGGVETQYF. Here the CDR3 DNA reads TGCAGCGCCGCCGGGACGTTGGGTGGGGTCGAGACCCAGTACTTC.

This chain connects TRBV18 to TRBJ2-1; TRBD2 matches at 8 bases. Germline V gives CDR1 KGHSH, CDR2 LQKENI. The CDR3 is 19 residues long. V lost 3 bases to trimming and J lost 7 bases; unmatched junction nucleotides: 20. CDR3 region: CASSPPSTSGGLVGNEQFF. CDR3 sequence (DNA): TGTGCCAGCTCACCCCCGAGCACTAGCGGAGGGTTGGTGGGGAATGAGCAGTTCTTC.